This T cell receptor (beta chain) was found in a study of cytomegalovirus exposure and HLA in healthy donors. As for the study in general: The early release's HLA-typed donors yielded about 85 million unique TCRs. The study's findings and limits: Investigators reported about 160 TCR beta chains as tied to cytomegalovirus.

With respect to this clone: Antigen: not known.

V was shortened by 7 bases and J by 7 bases, with 19 bases between the two germline ends. The CDR3 sequence is 15 residues long. Germline CDR1 and CDR2: SGHTA and FQGNSA. Primers for the PCR totalled 60 Vbeta and 13 Jbeta. Profiled with immunoSEQ multiplex PCR; TCRdb holds only in-frame clones, not every one. The sample comprises some 120,000 clones, about 80% of which are singletons, and nearly 9.5% rests with the top ten. The V call is TRBV7-2, the J call TRBJ2-2; perhaps TRBD2 as D (6 bases). The sequence came from a woman between 45 and 60 years old in good health and CMV-seropositive. The specimen was PBMCs. CDR3 nucleotide sequence: TGTGCCAGCATCCCCAGCTCAGGGCGGGACGGGGAGCTGTTTTTT. This sequence encodes CASIPSSGRDGELFF.